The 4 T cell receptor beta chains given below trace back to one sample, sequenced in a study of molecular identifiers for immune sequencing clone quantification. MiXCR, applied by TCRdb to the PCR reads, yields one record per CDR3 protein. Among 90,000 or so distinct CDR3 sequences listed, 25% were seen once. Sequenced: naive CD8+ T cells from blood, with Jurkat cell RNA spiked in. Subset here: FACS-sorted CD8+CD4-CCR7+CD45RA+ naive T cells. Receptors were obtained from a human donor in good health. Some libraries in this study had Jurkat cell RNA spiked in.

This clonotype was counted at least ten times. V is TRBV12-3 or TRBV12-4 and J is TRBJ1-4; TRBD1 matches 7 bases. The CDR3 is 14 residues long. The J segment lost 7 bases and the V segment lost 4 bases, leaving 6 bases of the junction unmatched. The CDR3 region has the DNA TGTGCCAGCAGTTCAGCGGGGGACAGTGAAAAACTGTTTTTT. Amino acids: CASSSAGDSEKLFF.

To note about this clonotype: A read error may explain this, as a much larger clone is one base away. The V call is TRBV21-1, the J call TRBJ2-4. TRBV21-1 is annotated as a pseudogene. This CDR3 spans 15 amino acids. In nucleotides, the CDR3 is TGTGCCAGCAGCAAAGGAGTATACGACGAAAACATTCAGTACTTC. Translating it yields CASSKGVYDENIQYF.

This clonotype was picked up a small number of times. CDR3 region: CASSMSAYEQYF. The CDR3 nucleotides read TGTGCCAGTAGTATGAGCGCCTACGAGCAGTACTTC. The chain has TRBV19 and TRBJ2-7; D gene uncertain. This CDR3 spans 12 amino acids. V gave up 3 bases and J gave up 2 bases, with 5 bases separating them. Germline CDR1 reads LNHDA; CDR2 reads SQIVND (reference sequence).

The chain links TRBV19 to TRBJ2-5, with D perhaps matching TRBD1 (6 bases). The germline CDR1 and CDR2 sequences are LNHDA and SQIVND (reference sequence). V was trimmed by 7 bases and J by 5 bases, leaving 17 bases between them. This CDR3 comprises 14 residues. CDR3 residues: CASMGTGMVETQYF. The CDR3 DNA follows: TGTGCCAGTATGGGAACAGGGATGGTGGAGACCCAGTACTTC.